What follows describes a single T cell receptor (beta chain). The clone's antigen remains unknown. No base quality information exists; no much larger clone differs at one position. This specimen comes from a study of shared clonotypes between healthy human individuals (dated by TCRdb to 2020 to 2022). With regard to the full study: Two women and a few men aged 18 to 49 years were included in the cohort. For each donor, three plates each were used for CD4 naive and CD4 memory, two plates were used for CD8 naive, and one plate was used for CD8 memory. Blood TCR repertoires of a handful of healthy adults were deeply sequenced to estimate repertoire size and the extent of clonotype sharing between individuals. To increase sequencing depth and limit assay-specific biases, different laboratories used diverse techniques to prepare libraries and sequence TCR repertoires. Leukapheresis yielded between about 0.8 and 8.9 billion PBMCs per donor. The paper as a whole reports these results and caveats: Because the study included a small number of donors, the genetic and exposure-history diversity represented was limited. Incomplete sequencing was indicated by rarefaction of sorted-subset datasets, despite the large sequencing depth. Naive subsets generally had larger estimated clonotype richness than memory subsets. Based on pairwise subsampling, the degree of clonotype sharing among donors was expected to be affected by sequencing depth. Sampling was restricted to blood, and TCR repertoires in tissues likely differ from the TCR repertoires found in blood. About 5% of naive CD4, 3.5% of naive CD8, 2.3% of memory CD4, and about 0.4% of memory CD8 clonotypes were shared across several donors. Clonotypes shared by all four sorted-subset donors showed higher generation probabilities than non-shared clonotypes.

The donors were healthy, HIV-negative adults with no recently reported acute infections or vaccinations. Only Caucasian adults living in Nashville, Tennessee, USA were represented among the donors. CD4+ T cells were enriched by magnetic negative selection; naive cells were then positively selected on CD45RA, and the negative fraction formed the memory subset. Blood was collected by leukapheresis, and PBMCs were isolated by Ficoll-Histopaque density gradient centrifugation and then cryopreserved in liquid nitrogen vapor phase. Purity and quantity of every magnetically sorted T cell population were checked by analytical flow cytometry. Genomic DNA was isolated from each sorted fraction and quantified by UV absorbance on a Nanodrop 2000c. TCR CDR3 regions were amplified from genomic DNA by multiplex PCR using the deep immunoSEQ assay. Genomic DNA extracted from each cell subset was distributed evenly over all wells of several immunoSEQ 96-well plates, and each plate served as one replicate. For sorted subsets, each replicate PCR was loaded with about 0.2 ug genomic DNA, equivalent to approximately 33,000 T cell genomes. Purified libraries were quantified with a Qubit 3.0 fluorometer, sized on a Bioanalyzer 2100, and re-quantified with the KAPA Library Quantification kit. Each immunoSEQ 96-well plate was sequenced on its own single-read 150-cycle Illumina NextSeq 550 flow cell. As for the original processing: The immunoSEQ output contained only junctional sequences without quality scores, so filtering could not match that applied to full-length reads. To assign V/J genes and CDR3, sequences were annotated using PyIR, a Python wrapper for IgBLAST v1.9, with IMGT germline references. Any read was removed if the V/J assignment was weak (E-value above 1e-6), the CDR3 was missing, or the read contained stop codons, out-of-frame junctions, or ambiguous translated residues. V3J clonotypes were defined as sequences sharing the same inferred V gene, J gene, and CDR3 amino acid sequence. The percentage overlap between two repertoires was calculated by dividing the number of shared unique clonotypes by the size of the smaller repertoire. RTK rarefaction, the Chao1 estimator, and Recon v2.1 estimates of unobserved clonotypes were used to assess repertoire richness. OLGA was used to compute generation probabilities for all TCRbeta clonotypes that the gDNA method yielded from a handful of donors. This is the immuneACCESS table as TCRdb keeps it, with only in-frame sequences that have V and J called. A part of the clones is gone; compared with another copy, unresolved V genes explain less than half, and the rest is unexplained. D and trimming come from the DNA, and the V and J calls and clone size come from that table. This sample has approximately 530,000 clones in its table, and 90% to 97% of those were observed once. The ten biggest clones cover about 0.067% of the sample.

This receptor was obtained from a woman aged 30 to 39 in good health. Source material: naive CD4+ T cells sorted from blood. This specimen's cell subset or site label, per the study, means: CD45RA+ positively selected.

CDR3 reads: CASSPRGVWQYF. At the DNA level, the sequence is TGTGCCAGCAGCCCCCGGGGTGTTTGGCAGTACTTC. This sequence uses TRBV13 and TRBJ2-7; the best D guess is TRBD2, with 5 bases matching. V and J are truncated by 5 bases and 9 bases respectively, leaving an intervening sequence of 14 bases. The CDR3 spans 12 residues, from the cysteine through the phenylalanine. The CDR3 DNA has 36 bases and is translated from base 1. The germline V gene (reference sequence) supplies CDR1 PRHDT and CDR2 FYEKMQ.